This entry is about one TCR beta chain. Its antigen is unknown. The sample originates from a study of T-cell memory formation after mild COVID-19. Study-level background: In these data, TCR clusters were largely donor specific. Study observations and caveats: Whereas later expanders leaned CD4+, clones contracting day 15 to 85 showed a balanced CD4/CD8 makeup. Contracting CD4+ clones sat mainly in CM and EM; CD8+ in EMRA.

TCRdb re-derived calls from the 5' RACE reads in MiXCR, one entry per CDR3 protein. Of about 560,000 distinct CDR3 sequences in the sample, roughly a sixth were seen once. The CDR3 spans 15 residues. With 6 bases removed from V and 4 bases from J, the gap between germline ends came to 15 bases. Germline lookup yields CDR1 KGHSH and CDR2 LQKENI. The chain employs TRBV18 and TRBJ1-4, with D perhaps TRBD1 (5 bases). Sample: PBMCs or a T cell subset sorted from them (not recorded which). This receptor was obtained from an adult woman who had mild COVID-19 (a few samples of this study predate the infection). Cell type and time point are not known. CDR3: CASSLTWGVNEKLFF. Written as DNA, the CDR3 is TGTGCCAGCTCCCTTACGTGGGGGGTTAATGAAAAACTGTTTTTT.